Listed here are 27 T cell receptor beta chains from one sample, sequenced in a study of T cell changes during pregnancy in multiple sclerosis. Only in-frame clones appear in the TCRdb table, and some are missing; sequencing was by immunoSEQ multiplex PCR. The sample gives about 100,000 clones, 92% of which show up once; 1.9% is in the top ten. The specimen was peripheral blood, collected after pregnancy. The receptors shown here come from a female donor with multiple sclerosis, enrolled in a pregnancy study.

CDR3 nucleotides: TGTGCCAGCAGTCCCTCCTCCGGGAGACTCAATCAGCCCCAGCATTTT. Amino acid sequence: CASSPSSGRLNQPQHF. V and J are TRBV28 and TRBJ1-5, with unresolved D. This CDR3 region has 16 residues. Germline lookup yields CDR1 MDHEN and CDR2 SYDVKM. Trimming left V 5 bases short and J 3 bases short, with 17 bases between. The full variable domain, its missing parts supplied by reference TRBV28 and TRBJ1-5, is DVKVTQSSRYLVKRTGEKVFLECVQDMDHENMFWYRQDPGLGLRLIYFSYDVKMKEKGDIPEGYSVSREKKERFSLILESASTNQTSMYLCASSPSSGRLNQPQHFGDGTRLSIL.

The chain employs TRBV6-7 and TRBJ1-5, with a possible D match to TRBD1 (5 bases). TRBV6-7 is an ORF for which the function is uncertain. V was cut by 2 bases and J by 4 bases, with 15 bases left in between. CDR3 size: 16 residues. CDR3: CASSYPPGVLNQPQHF. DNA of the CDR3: TGTGCCAGCAGTTACCCTCCGGGGGTTCTTAATCAGCCCCAGCATTTT.

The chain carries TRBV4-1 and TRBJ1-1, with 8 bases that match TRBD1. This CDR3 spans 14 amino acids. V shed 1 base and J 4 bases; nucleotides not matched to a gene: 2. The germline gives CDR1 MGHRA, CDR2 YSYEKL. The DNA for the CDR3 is TGCGCCAGCAGCCAAGGACAGGGGACCACTGAAGCTTTCTTT. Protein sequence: CASSQGQGTTEAFF.

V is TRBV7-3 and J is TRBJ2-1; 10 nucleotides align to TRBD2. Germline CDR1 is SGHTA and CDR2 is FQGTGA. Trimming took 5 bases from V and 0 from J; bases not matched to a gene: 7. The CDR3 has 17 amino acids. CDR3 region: CASSVRSSGSSYNEQFF. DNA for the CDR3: TGTGCCAGCAGCGTAAGGTCTAGCGGGAGCTCCTACAATGAGCAGTTCTTC.

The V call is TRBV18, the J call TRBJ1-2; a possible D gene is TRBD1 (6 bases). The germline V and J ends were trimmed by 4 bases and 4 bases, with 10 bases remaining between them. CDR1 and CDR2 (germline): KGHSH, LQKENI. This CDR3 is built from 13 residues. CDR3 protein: CASSRATGYGYTF. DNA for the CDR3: TGTGCCAGCTCACGTGCGACAGGCTATGGCTACACCTTC.

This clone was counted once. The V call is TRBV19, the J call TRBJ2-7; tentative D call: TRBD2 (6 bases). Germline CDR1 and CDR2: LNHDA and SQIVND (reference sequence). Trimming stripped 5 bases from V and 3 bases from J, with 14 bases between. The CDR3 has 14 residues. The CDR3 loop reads CASSLEGSFYEQYF. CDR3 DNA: TGTGCCAGTAGTTTGGAGGGGTCGTTCTACGAGCAGTACTTC. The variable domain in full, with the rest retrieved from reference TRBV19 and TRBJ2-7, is DGGITQSPKYLFRKEGQNVTLSCEQNLNHDAMYWYRQDPGQGLRLIYYSQIVNDFQKGDIAEGYSVSREKKESFPLTVTSAQKNPTAFYLCASSLEGSFYEQYFGPGTRLTVT.

CDR3 sequence reads: CASSRERGSEQYF. Written as DNA, the CDR3 is TGTGCCAGCAGCCGCGAACGAGGCTCCGAGCAGTACTTC. This chain joins TRBV6-1 and TRBJ2-7; D is ambiguous. The germline V and J ends were trimmed by 6 bases and 6 bases, with 15 bases remaining between them. CDR1 and CDR2 (germline): MNHNS, SASEGT. The CDR3 contains 13 residues.

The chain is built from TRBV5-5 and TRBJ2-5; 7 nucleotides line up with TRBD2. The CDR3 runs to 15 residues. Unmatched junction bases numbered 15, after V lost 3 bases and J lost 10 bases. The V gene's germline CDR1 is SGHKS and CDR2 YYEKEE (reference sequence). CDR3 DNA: TGTGCCAGCAGCTCGGGAGTGGCAGCCGGGAGGATCCAGTACTTC. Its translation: CASSSGVAAGRIQYF.

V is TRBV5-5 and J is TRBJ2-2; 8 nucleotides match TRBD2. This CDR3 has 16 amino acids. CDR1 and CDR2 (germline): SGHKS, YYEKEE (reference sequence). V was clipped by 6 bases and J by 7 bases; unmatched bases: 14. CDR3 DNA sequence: TGTGCCAGCACCAACCCGGGGGGGATTATTAGCGGGGAGCTGTTTTTT. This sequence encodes CASTNPGGIISGELFF.

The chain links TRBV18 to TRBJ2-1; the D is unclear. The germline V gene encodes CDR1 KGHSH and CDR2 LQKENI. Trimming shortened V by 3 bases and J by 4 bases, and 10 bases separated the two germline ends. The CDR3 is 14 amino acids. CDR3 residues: CASSPLSGYNEQFF. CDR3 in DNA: TGTGCCAGCTCACCTCTTTCGGGTTACAATGAGCAGTTCTTC. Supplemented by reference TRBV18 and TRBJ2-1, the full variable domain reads NAGVMQNPRHLVRRRGQEARLRCSPMKGHSHVYWYRQLPEEGLKFMVYLQKENIIDESGMPKERFSAEFPKEGPSILRIQQVVRGDSAAYFCASSPLSGYNEQFFGPGTRLTVL.

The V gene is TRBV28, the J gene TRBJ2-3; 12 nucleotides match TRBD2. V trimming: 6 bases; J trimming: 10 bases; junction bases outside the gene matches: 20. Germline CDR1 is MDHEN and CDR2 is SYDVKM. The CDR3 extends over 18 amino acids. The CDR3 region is CASSSFRLAGAGNEAQYF. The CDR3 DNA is TGTGCCAGCAGCTCCTTCCGACTAGCGGGAGCGGGGAATGAGGCGCAGTATTTT.

The CDR3 loop is CASSLGRLTGGPNEQFF. As DNA, the CDR3 is TGTGCCAGCAGCTTAGGCCGTCTGACGGGAGGCCCCAATGAGCAGTTCTTC. V usage is TRBV7-8 and J usage is TRBJ2-1, with 7 bases identical to TRBD2. Germline V gives CDR1 SGHVS, CDR2 FQNEAQ. V shed 1 base and J 6 bases; nucleotides not matched to a gene: 12. The CDR3 loop spans 17 amino acids.

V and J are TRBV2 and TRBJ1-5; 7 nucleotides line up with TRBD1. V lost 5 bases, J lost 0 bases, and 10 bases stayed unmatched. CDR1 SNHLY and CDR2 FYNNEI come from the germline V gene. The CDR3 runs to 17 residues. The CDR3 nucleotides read TGTGCCAGCAGTCCAAGACAGGGACCTTATAGCAATCAGCCCCAGCATTTT. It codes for CASSPRQGPYSNQPQHF.

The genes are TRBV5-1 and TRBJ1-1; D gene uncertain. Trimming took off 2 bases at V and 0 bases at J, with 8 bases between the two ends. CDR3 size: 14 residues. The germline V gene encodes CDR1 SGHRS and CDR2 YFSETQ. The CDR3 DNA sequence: TGCGCCAGCAGCTTTCCCGAGTTGAACACTGAAGCTTTCTTT. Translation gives CASSFPELNTEAFF.

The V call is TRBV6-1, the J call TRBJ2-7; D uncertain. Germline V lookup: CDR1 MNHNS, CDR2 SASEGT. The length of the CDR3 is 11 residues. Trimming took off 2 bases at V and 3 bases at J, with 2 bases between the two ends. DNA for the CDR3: TGTGCCAGCAGTGAACTCTACGAGCAGTACTTC. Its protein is CASSELYEQYF.

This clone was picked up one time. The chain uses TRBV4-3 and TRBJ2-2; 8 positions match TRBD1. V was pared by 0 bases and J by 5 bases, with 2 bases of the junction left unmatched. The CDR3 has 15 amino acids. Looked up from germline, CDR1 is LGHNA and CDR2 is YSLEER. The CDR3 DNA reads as TGCGCCAGCAGCCAAGATAACAGGGGGACCGGGGAGCTGTTTTTT. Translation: CASSQDNRGTGELFF.

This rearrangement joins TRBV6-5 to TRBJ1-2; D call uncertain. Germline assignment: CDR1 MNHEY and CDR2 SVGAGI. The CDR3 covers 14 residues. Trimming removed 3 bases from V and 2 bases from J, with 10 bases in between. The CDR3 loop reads CASSYGRNNYGYTF. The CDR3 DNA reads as TGTGCCAGCAGTTATGGGAGGAACAACTATGGCTACACCTTC.

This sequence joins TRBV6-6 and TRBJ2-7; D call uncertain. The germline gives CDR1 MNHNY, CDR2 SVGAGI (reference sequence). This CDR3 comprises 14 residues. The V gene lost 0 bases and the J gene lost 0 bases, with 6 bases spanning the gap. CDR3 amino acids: CASSYSSSSYEQYF. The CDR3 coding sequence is TGTGCCAGCAGTTACTCGTCCAGCTCCTACGAGCAGTACTTC.

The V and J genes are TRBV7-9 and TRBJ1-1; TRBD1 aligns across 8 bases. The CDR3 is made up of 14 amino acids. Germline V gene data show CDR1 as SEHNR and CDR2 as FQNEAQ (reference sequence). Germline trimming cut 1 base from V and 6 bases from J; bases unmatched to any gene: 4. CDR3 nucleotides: TGTGCCAGCAGCTTAGGGGGGACAGGACCTGAAGCTTTCTTT. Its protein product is CASSLGGTGPEAFF.

The chain's CDR3 is CASSLEGTPAGELFF. The CDR3 nucleotides read TGTGCCAGCAGCTTAGAAGGGACTCCGGCCGGGGAGCTGTTTTTT. The genes are TRBV11-3 and TRBJ2-2; D is possibly TRBD2 (6 bases). Germline V gene sequence: CDR1 SGHNT, CDR2 YENEEA. CDR3 length equals 15 residues. Trimming took 0 bases from V and 6 from J, leaving 11 bases between them.

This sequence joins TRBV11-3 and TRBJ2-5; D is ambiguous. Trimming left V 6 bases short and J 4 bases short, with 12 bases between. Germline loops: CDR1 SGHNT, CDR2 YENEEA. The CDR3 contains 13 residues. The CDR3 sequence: CASRPTLGETQYF. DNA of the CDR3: TGTGCCAGCAGGCCGACACTGGGAGAGACCCAGTACTTC.

The CDR3 loop reads CASSGDSLLSGYTF. DNA for the CDR3: TGTGCCAGCAGCGGGGACTCCCTCCTGAGCGGCTACACCTTC. The V and J genes are TRBV5-6 and TRBJ1-2; possible D gene TRBD1, 5 bases. V was clipped by 4 bases and J by 8 bases, with 18 bases between them. The CDR3 is made up of 14 amino acids. Germline V gene sequence: CDR1 SGHDT, CDR2 YYEEEE.

The CDR3, as DNA: TGTGCCAGCGCTGATGGGCTAGCGGGGAGCAATGAGCAGTTCTTC. Protein: CASADGLAGSNEQFF. The chain is built from TRBV6-4 and TRBJ2-1; TRBD2 agrees at 9 bases. This CDR3 comprises 15 residues. V shed 8 bases, J shed 6 bases, and the junction held 11 bases outside the gene matches. The germline V gene encodes CDR1 MRHNA and CDR2 SNTAGT.

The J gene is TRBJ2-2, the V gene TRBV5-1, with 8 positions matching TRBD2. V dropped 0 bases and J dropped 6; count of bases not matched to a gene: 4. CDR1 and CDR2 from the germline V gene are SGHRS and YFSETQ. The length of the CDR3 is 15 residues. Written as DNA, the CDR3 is TGCGCCAGCAGCTTGGGAGCGGGAGCCCCCGGGGAGCTGTTTTTT. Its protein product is CASSLGAGAPGELFF.

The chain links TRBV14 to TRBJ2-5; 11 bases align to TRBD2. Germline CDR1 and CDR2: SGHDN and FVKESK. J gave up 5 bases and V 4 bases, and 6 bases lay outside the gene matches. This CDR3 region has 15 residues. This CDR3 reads CASSLSGRAWETQYF. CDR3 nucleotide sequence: TGTGCCAGCAGCCTTAGCGGGAGGGCCTGGGAGACCCAGTACTTC.

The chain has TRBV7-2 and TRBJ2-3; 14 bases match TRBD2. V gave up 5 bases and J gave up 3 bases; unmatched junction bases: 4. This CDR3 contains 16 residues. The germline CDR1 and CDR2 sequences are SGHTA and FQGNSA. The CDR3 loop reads CASSTGTSGRTDTQYF. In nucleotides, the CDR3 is TGTGCCAGCAGCACAGGGACTAGCGGGAGAACAGATACGCAGTATTTT.

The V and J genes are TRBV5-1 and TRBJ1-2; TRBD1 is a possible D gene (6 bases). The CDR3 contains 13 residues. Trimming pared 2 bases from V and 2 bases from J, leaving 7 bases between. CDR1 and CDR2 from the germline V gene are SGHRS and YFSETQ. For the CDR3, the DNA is TGCGCCAGCAGCTTTCAGGGGAACTATGGCTACACCTTC. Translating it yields CASSFQGNYGYTF.